This T cell receptor beta chain was captured by sequencing in a study of T cell responses to AZD1222 COVID-19 vaccine. Overall study: Second-dose timings of about 4 or about 12 weeks were pooled.

The repertoire was sequenced with immunoSEQ multiplex PCR; TCRdb's copy has only in-frame clones and lacks some. The table shows under 150,000 clones, with over 75% occurring only once. The germline CDR1 and CDR2 sequences are MGHDK and SYGVNS. J was trimmed by 4 bases and V by 6 bases; bases with no gene match: 6. The length of the CDR3 is 14 residues. The chain joins TRBV25-1 to TRBJ1-2, with 9 bases aligning to TRBD1. The sample was peripheral blood, taken on day 0 of AZD1222 vaccination. This receptor was taken from an adult in good health. CDR3 in DNA: TGTGCCAGCAGGGGGGGGACAGGGAGCTATGGCTACACCTTC. Translating it yields CASRGGTGSYGYTF.